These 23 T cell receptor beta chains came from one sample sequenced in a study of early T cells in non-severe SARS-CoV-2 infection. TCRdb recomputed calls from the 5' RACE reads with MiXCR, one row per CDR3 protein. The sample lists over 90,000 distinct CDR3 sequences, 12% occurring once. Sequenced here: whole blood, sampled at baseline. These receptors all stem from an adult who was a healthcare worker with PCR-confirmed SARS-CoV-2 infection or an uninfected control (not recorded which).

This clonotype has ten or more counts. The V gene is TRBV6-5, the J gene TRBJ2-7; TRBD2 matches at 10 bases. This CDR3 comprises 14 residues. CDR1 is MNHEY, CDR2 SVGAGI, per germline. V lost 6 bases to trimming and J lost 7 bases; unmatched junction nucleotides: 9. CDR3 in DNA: TGTGCCAGCAGGCCCGGACTAGCGGCGAGGGAGCAGTACTTC. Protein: CASRPGLAAREQYF.

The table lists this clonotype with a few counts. CDR3 bases: TGTGCCAGCAGCTTTTGGGACAGGGAGGCAGATACGCAGTATTTT. Translation: CASSFWDREADTQYF. This chain uses TRBV11-1 with TRBJ2-3; 9 nucleotides match TRBD1. The CDR3 is made up of 15 amino acids. In germline, CDR1 is SGHAT, CDR2 FQDESV (reference sequence). V shed 3 bases, J shed 4 bases, and the junction held 5 bases outside the gene matches.

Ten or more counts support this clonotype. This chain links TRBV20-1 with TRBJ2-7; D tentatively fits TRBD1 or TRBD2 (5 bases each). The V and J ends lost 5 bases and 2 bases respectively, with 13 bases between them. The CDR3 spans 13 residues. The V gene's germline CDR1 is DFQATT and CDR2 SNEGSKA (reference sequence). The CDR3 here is CSAGGTVPYEQYF. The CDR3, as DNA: TGCAGTGCTGGTGGGACGGTCCCCTACGAGCAGTACTTC.

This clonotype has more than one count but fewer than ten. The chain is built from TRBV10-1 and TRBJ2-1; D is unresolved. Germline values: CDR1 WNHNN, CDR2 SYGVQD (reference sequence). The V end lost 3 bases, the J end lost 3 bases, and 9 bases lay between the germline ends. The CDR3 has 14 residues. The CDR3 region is CASSEGNRYNEQFF. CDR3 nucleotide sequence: TGCGCCAGCAGTGAAGGTAACCGCTACAATGAGCAGTTCTTC.

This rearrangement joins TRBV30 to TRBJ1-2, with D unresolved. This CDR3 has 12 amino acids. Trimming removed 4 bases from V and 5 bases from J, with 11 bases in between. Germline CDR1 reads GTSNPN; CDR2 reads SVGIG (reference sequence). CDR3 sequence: CAWNARVYGYTF. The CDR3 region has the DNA TGTGCCTGGAATGCGCGTGTATATGGCTACACCTTC.

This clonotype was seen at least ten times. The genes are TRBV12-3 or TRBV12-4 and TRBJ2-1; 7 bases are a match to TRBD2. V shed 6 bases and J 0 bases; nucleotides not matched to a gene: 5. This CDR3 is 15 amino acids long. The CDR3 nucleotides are TGTGCCAGCAGCCCTCTAGCGGTCTCCTACAATGAGCAGTTCTTC. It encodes CASSPLAVSYNEQFF.

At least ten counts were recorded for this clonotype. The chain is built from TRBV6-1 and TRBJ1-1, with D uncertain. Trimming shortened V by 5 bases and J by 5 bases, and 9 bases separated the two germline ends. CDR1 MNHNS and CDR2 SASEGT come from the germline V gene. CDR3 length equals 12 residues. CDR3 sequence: CASSLVGTEAFF. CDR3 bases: TGTGCCAGCAGTTTGGTGGGGACTGAAGCTTTCTTT.

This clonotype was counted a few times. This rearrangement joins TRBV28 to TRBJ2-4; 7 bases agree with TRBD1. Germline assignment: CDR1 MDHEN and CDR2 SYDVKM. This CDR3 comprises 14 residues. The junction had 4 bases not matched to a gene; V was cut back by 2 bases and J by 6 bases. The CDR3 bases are TGTGCCAGCAGTTTAAGGGGGCGCCCAAACATTCAGTACTTC. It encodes CASSLRGRPNIQYF.

The CDR3 here is CAIQGLNGELFF. The CDR3 nucleotides are TGTGCCATCCAAGGGTTGAACGGGGAGCTGTTTTTT. The chain combines TRBV10-3 with TRBJ2-2; no reliable D call. This CDR3 contains 12 residues. Looked up from germline, CDR1 is ENHRY and CDR2 is SYGVKD. Trimming shortened V by 8 bases and J by 7 bases, and 11 bases separated the two germline ends.

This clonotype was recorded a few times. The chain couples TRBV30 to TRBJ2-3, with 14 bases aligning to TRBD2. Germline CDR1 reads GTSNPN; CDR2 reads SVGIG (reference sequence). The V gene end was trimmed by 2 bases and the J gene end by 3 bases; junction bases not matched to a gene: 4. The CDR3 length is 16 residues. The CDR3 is CAWSSGLAGGTDTQYF. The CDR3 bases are TGTGCCTGGAGTAGCGGACTAGCGGGAGGAACAGATACGCAGTATTTT.

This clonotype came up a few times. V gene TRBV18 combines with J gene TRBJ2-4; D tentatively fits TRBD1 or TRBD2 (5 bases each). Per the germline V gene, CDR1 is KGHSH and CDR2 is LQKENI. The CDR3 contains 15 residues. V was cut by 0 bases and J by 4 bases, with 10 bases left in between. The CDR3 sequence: CASSPPGTPKNIQYF. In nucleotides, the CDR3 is TGTGCCAGCTCACCACCGGGGACGCCTAAAAACATTCAGTACTTC.

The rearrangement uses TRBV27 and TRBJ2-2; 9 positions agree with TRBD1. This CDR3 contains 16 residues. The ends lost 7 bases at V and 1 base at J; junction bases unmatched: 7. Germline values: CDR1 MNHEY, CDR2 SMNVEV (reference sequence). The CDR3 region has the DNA TGTGCCAGCATTGGACAGGGGCGTTTGAACACCGGGGAGCTGTTTTTT. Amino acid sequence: CASIGQGRLNTGELFF.

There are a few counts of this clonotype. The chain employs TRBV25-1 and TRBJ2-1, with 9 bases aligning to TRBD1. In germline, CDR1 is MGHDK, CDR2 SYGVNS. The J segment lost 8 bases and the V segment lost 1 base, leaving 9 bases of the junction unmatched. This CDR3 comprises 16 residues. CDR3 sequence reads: CASSELGGTGKDEQFF. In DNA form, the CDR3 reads TGTGCCAGCAGTGAATTGGGCGGGACAGGGAAGGATGAGCAGTTCTTC.

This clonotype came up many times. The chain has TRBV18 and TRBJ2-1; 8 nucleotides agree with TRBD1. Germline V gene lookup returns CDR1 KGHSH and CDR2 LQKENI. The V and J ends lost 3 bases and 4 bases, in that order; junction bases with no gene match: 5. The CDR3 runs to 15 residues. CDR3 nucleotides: TGTGCCAGCTCACCGGACAGGGCTCGTTACAATGAGCAGTTCTTC. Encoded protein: CASSPDRARYNEQFF.

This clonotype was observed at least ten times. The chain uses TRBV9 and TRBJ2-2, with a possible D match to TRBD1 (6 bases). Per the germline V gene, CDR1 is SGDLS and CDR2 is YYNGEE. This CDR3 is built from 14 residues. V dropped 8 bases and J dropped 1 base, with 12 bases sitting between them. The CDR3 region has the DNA TGTGCCAGGGACTTAGGGGGGAACACCGGGGAGCTGTTTTTT. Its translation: CARDLGGNTGELFF.

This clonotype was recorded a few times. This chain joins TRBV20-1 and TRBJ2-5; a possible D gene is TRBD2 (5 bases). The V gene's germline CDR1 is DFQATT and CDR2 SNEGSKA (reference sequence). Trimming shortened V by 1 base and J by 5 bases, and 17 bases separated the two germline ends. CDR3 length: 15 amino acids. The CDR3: CSARAVPPERETQYF. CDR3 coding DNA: TGCAGTGCTAGAGCAGTACCCCCCGAGCGGGAGACCCAGTACTTC.

The CDR3 DNA is TGCAGTGCTAGAGATTCGAGGGGGAGCGTTGCAGATACGCAGTATTTT. It translates to CSARDSRGSVADTQYF. The chain has TRBV20-1 and TRBJ2-3; TRBD1 is a possible D gene (6 bases). Germline values: CDR1 DFQATT, CDR2 SNEGSKA (reference sequence). Trimming took off 0 bases at V and 4 bases at J, with 17 bases between the two ends. This CDR3 is built from 16 residues.

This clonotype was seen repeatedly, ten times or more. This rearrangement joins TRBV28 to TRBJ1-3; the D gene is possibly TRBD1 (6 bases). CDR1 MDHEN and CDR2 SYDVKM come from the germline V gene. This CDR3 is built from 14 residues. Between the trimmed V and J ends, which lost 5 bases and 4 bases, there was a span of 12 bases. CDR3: CASSMGAAGNTIYF. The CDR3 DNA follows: TGTGCCAGCAGTATGGGGGCCGCGGGAAACACCATATATTTT.

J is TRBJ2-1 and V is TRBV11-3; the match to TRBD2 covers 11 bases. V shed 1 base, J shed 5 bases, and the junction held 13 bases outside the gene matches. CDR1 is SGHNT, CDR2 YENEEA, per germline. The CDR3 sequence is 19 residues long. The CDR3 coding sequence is TGTGCCAGCAGCTTAGCCGGGACTAGCGGAAGCCCCCGTAACAATGAGCAGTTCTTC. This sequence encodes CASSLAGTSGSPRNNEQFF.

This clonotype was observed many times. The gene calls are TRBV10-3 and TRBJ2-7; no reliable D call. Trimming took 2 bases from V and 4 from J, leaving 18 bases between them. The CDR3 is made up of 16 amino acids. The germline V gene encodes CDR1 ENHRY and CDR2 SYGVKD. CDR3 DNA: TGTGCCATCAGTGAGCCTGCTAGTGGTCTTTGGTACGAGCAGTACTTC. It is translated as CAISEPASGLWYEQYF.

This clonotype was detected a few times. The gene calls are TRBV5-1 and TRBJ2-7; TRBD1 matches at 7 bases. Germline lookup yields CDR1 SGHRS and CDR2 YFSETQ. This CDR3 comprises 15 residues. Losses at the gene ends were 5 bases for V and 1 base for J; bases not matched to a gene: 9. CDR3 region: CASRPGQLTSYEQYF. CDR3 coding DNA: TGCGCCAGCAGACCGGGACAGCTCACTTCCTACGAGCAGTACTTC.

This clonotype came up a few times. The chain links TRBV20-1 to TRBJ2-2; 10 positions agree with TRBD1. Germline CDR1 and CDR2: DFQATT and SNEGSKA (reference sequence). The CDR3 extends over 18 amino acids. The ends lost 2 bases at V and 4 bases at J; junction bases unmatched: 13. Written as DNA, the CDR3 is TGCAGTGCTAGAAGCCGGGACAGGGGTTATCGTATCACCGGGGAGCTGTTTTTT. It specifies CSARSRDRGYRITGELFF.

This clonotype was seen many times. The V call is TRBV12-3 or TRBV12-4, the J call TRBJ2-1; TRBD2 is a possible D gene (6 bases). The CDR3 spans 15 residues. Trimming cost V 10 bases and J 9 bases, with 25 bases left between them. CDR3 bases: TGTGCCACCCTCATAAGGGGCGGGAAATCTATTGAGCAGTTCTTC. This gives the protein CATLIRGGKSIEQFF.